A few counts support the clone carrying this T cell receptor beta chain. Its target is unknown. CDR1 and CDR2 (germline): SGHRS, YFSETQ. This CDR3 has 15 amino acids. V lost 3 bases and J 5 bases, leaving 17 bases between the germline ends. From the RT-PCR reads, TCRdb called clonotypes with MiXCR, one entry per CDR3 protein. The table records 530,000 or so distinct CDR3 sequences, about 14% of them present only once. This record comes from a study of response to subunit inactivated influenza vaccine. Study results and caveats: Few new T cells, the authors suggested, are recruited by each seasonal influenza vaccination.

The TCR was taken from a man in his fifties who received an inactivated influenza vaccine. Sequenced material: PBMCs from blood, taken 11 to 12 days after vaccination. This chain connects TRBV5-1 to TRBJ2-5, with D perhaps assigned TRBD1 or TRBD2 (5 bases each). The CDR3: CASSSNGDPTETQYF. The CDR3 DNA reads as TGCGCCAGCAGCTCAAACGGGGACCCAACCGAGACCCAGTACTTC.